A single sample gave rise to the 20 T cell receptor beta chains below, sequenced in a study of radiation and T cells in renal cell carcinoma. Time point specified: baseline pretreatment blood. Indicated treatment: 15 Gy SBRT to primary tumor, nephrectomy 4 weeks later. TCRdb keeps only in-frame clones here, not all; method: immunoSEQ multiplex PCR. The profile shows more than 75,000 clones, 70% to 85% of them singletons. Specimen: blood, collected from a patient whose treatment included radiotherapy and nephrectomy. The receptors were sampled from a man aged 55 to 69 with renal cell carcinoma.

The J gene is TRBJ2-3, the V gene TRBV9, with 11 nucleotides matching TRBD2. Per the germline V gene, CDR1 is SGDLS and CDR2 is YYNGEE. The V and J ends lost 7 bases and 5 bases, in that order; junction bases with no gene match: 9. The CDR3 sequence is 15 residues long. The CDR3 spells CASAGSGRAGDTQYF. The CDR3 bases are TGTGCCAGCGCCGGTAGCGGGAGGGCAGGAGATACGCAGTATTTT.

The chain has TRBV10-3 and TRBJ2-1; 15 bases map to TRBD2. Germline V lookup: CDR1 ENHRY, CDR2 SYGVKD. The CDR3 sequence is 16 residues long. The V and J ends lost 4 bases and 8 bases, in that order; junction bases with no gene match: 6. CDR3 sequence: CAISGTSGRAGDEQFF. CDR3 in DNA: TGTGCCATCAGTGGGACTAGCGGGAGGGCCGGCGATGAGCAGTTCTTC.

This sequence joins TRBV7-3 and TRBJ1-1; no clear D gene. The CDR3 is 12 residues long. V was pared by 3 bases and J by 8 bases, with 10 bases between. CDR1 and CDR2 from the germline V gene are SGHTA and FQGTGA. The CDR3 DNA reads as TGTGCCAGCAGCTTGGATAGTGGGGAAGCTTTCTTT. Amino acids: CASSLDSGEAFF.

The genes are TRBV7-2 and TRBJ2-7, with 8 bases aligning to TRBD2. Germline V gives CDR1 SGHTA, CDR2 FQGNSA. CDR3 length equals 16 residues. The V gene end was trimmed by 5 bases and the J gene end by 6 bases; junction bases not matched to a gene: 15. This CDR3 reads CASSPRTSPGAVEQYF. The CDR3 DNA follows: TGTGCCAGCAGCCCGCGGACTAGCCCGGGAGCAGTCGAGCAGTACTTC.

Only one count was recorded for this clone. The chain joins TRBV19 to TRBJ2-5; 11 bases are shared with TRBD2. CDR3 length: 17 amino acids. Losses at the gene ends were 1 base for V and 5 bases for J; bases not matched to a gene: 9. The germline CDR1 and CDR2 sequences are LNHDA and SQIVND (reference sequence). CDR3 in DNA: TGTGCCAGTAGTATAGGAGGGACTAGCGGTCCGGGGGAGACCCAGTACTTC. Residues: CASSIGGTSGPGETQYF.

The chain joins TRBV6-6 to TRBJ1-4; perhaps TRBD1 as D (6 bases). CDR3 length equals 16 residues. The ends were cut back, 4 bases at V and 4 bases at J, with 16 bases in the middle. The germline V gene encodes CDR1 MNHNY and CDR2 SVGAGI (reference sequence). The CDR3 region has the DNA TGTGCCAGCAGTTTAGACACGGGGGGCATTAATGAAAAACTGTTTTTT. This encodes CASSLDTGGINEKLFF.

This clone was detected a few times. This chain joins TRBV28 and TRBJ2-7; D assignment may be TRBD1 or TRBD2 (5 bases each). Germline CDR1 MDHEN, CDR2 SYDVKM. This CDR3 region has 13 residues. The V end was cut by 8 bases, the J end by 3 bases, with 14 bases between. CDR3 DNA: TGTGCCAGCGCCCGGGGCAGGGACTACGAGCAGTACTTC. Its translation: CASARGRDYEQYF.

This clone has just one count. CDR3 protein: CASSQRDRGPTGANVLTF. The CDR3, as DNA: TGCGCCAGCAGCCAAAGGGACAGGGGTCCCACTGGGGCCAACGTCCTGACTTTC. The V gene is TRBV4-1, the J gene TRBJ2-6; 10 bases map to TRBD1. Losses at the gene ends were 2 bases for V and 2 bases for J; bases not matched to a gene: 6. Germline V gene lookup returns CDR1 MGHRA and CDR2 YSYEKL. The CDR3 runs to 18 residues.

This chain joins TRBV29-1 and TRBJ2-1; 7 bases match TRBD2. The CDR3 covers 15 residues. CDR1 is SQVTM, CDR2 ANQGSEA, per germline. Here the CDR3 DNA reads TGCACCCTTCCTGGGAGGGAAGCAATGACACATGAGCAGTTCTTC. Its protein product is CTLPGREAMTHEQFF.

The rearrangement joins TRBV4-3 to TRBJ1-2, with 10 bases fitting TRBD1. Losses at the gene ends were 1 base for V and 4 bases for J; bases not matched to a gene: 6. The germline CDR1 and CDR2 sequences are LGHNA and YSLEER. The CDR3 is 16 residues long. The CDR3 is CASSQGQGALSYGYTF. The CDR3 coding sequence is TGCGCCAGCAGCCAAGGACAGGGGGCGCTCAGCTATGGCTACACCTTC.

The chain recombines TRBV19 with TRBJ2-3, with D possibly called TRBD1 or TRBD2 (5 bases each). The V gene's germline CDR1 is LNHDA and CDR2 SQIVND (reference sequence). V lost 1 base and J 6 bases, leaving 23 bases between the germline ends. The CDR3 totals 18 residues. The CDR3 region has the DNA TGTGCCAGTAGTATAGTGGGGGACCCGGGACCAAACTCCGATACGCAGTATTTT. Protein: CASSIVGDPGPNSDTQYF. The variable domain in full, completed from reference TRBV19 and TRBJ2-3, reads DGGITQSPKYLFRKEGQNVTLSCEQNLNHDAMYWYRQDPGQGLRLIYYSQIVNDFQKGDIAEGYSVSREKKESFPLTVTSAQKNPTAFYLCASSIVGDPGPNSDTQYFGPGTRLTVL.

V and J are TRBV5-1 and TRBJ2-2; D is possibly TRBD1 (6 bases). The CDR3 spans 17 residues. Looked up from germline, CDR1 is SGHRS and CDR2 is YFSETQ. The germline V and J ends were trimmed by 4 bases and 6 bases, with 22 bases remaining between them. CDR3 residues: CASSPSIRVQGAGELFF. The CDR3 bases are TGCGCCAGCAGCCCCTCAATCAGGGTACAGGGCGCCGGGGAGCTGTTTTTT.

The chain joins TRBV4-2 to TRBJ1-2; perhaps TRBD1 as D (5 bases). V was cut by 0 bases and J by 6 bases, with 11 bases left in between. CDR1 LGHNA and CDR2 YNFKEQ come from the germline V gene. The CDR3 consists of 14 residues. The CDR3 spells CASSQDFGRDGYTF. The DNA of the CDR3 is TGTGCCAGCAGCCAAGATTTCGGCAGGGATGGCTACACCTTC.

This chain joins TRBV7-2 and TRBJ1-4, with a possible D match to TRBD1 (5 bases). The V end lost 5 bases, the J end lost 10 bases, and 20 bases lay between the germline ends. Germline V gives CDR1 SGHTA, CDR2 FQGNSA. This CDR3 spans 15 amino acids. This chain's CDR3 is CASSIRPSQGGKLFF. CDR3 nucleotide sequence: TGTGCCAGCAGCATCCGTCCTTCCCAGGGCGGAAAACTGTTTTTT.

The chain carries TRBV4-3 and TRBJ1-1; no definite D call. The CDR3 is 16 residues long. Trimming pared 3 bases from V and 3 bases from J, leaving 17 bases between. CDR1 and CDR2 (germline): LGHNA, YSLEER. The CDR3 DNA reads as TGCGCCAGCAGCCAGGGAGGCAGGAGCCCACACACTGAAGCTTTCTTT. Protein: CASSQGGRSPHTEAFF.

This chain connects TRBV28 to TRBJ2-7, with 8 positions matching TRBD1. The trim removed 5 bases at V and 7 bases at J, leaving 4 bases unmatched. This CDR3 has 12 residues. Per the germline V gene, CDR1 is MDHEN and CDR2 is SYDVKM. The CDR3: CASSQGAREQYF. The CDR3 nucleotides are TGTGCCAGCAGTCAGGGGGCCCGGGAGCAGTACTTC.

This sequence joins TRBV7-2 and TRBJ2-7; D is unresolved. Germline CDR1 is SGHTA and CDR2 is FQGNSA. This CDR3 has 13 residues. With 5 bases removed from V and 0 bases from J, the gap between germline ends came to 8 bases. In DNA, the CDR3 is TGTGCCAGCAGCGTTAGTTCCTCCTACGAGCAGTACTTC. Translation gives CASSVSSSYEQYF.

The chain has TRBV27 and TRBJ1-2, with 8 bases that match TRBD1. The CDR3 sequence is 18 residues long. V trimming: 6 bases; J trimming: 5 bases; junction bases outside the gene matches: 20. In germline, CDR1 is MNHEY, CDR2 SMNVEV (reference sequence). CDR3 loop: CASSLRGPSGGVGYGYTF. The CDR3 DNA follows: TGTGCCAGCAGCTTAAGGGGTCCGTCAGGGGGCGTGGGGTATGGCTACACCTTC.

This chain links TRBV5-1 with TRBJ2-7; no reliable D call. Trimming took 2 bases from V and 0 from J, leaving 12 bases between them. This CDR3 contains 15 residues. Germline values: CDR1 SGHRS, CDR2 YFSETQ. The CDR3 DNA is TGCGCCAGCAGCTTCGGAGCCACAAGCTCCTACGAGCAGTACTTC. Its translation: CASSFGATSSYEQYF.

This clone was counted only a few times. CDR3 in amino acids: CASKQGSETQYF. The DNA of the CDR3 is TGTGCCAGCAAGCAGGGGTCAGAGACCCAGTACTTC. The chain couples TRBV19 to TRBJ2-5; the D gene is possibly TRBD1 (6 bases). Trimming took off 9 bases at V and 4 bases at J, with 12 bases between the two ends. Looked up from germline, CDR1 is LNHDA and CDR2 is SQIVND (reference sequence). The CDR3 contains 12 residues.